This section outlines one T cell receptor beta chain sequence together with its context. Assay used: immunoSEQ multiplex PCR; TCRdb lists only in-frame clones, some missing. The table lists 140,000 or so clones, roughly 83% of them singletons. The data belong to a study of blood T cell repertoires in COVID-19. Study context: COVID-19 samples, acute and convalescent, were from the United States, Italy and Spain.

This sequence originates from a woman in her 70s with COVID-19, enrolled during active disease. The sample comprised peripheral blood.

The CDR3 protein is CASTLRGGETEAFF. The CDR3, as DNA: TGTGCCAGTACCCTGAGGGGGGGGGAAACTGAAGCTTTCTTT. The chain uses TRBV19 and TRBJ1-1; weak D call: TRBD1 (6 bases). Germline lookup yields CDR1 LNHDA and CDR2 SQIVND (reference sequence). V lost 7 bases and J lost 5, with 17 bases in between. The CDR3 extends over 14 amino acids. Full variable domain (remainder filled in from reference TRBV19 and TRBJ1-1): DGGITQSPKYLFRKEGQNVTLSCEQNLNHDAMYWYRQDPGQGLRLIYYSQIVNDFQKGDIAEGYSVSREKKESFPLTVTSAQKNPTAFYLCASTLRGGETEAFFGQGTRLTVV.